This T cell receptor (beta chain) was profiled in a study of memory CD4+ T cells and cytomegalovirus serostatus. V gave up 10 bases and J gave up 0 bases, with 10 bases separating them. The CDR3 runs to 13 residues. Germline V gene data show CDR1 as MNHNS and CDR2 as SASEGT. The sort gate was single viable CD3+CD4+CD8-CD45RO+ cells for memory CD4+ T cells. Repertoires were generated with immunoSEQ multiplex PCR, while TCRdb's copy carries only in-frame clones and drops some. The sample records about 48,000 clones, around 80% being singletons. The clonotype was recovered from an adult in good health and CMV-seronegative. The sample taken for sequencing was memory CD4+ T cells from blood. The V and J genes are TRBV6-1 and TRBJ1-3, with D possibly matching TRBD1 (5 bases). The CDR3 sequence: CAIGTDSGNTIYF. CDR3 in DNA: TGTGCCATCGGGACGGACTCTGGAAACACCATATATTTT.